The next 6 T cell receptor beta chains were all read from a single sample in a study of regulatory T cells in long-lasting Graves disease. The time point: persistent/refractory GD, antithyroid drugs over 5 years with positive TRAb. Construction of the TCR library relied on RNA isolated from PBMCs. Investigators prepared the TCR beta libraries by applying iRepertoire HTBI primers and Arm-PCR of CDR3 regions. In TCRdb, the multiplex PCR reads were re-called with MiXCR into one record per CDR3 protein. The repertoire holds fewer than 400,000 distinct CDR3 sequences, roughly 20% seen once, with less than 25% in the top ten. The sequenced sample was peripheral blood mononuclear cells (PBMCs), obtained when the disease was refractory, from a patient treated with antithyroid drugs. These receptors were collected from a female donor with Graves disease.

This clonotype was counted at least ten times. The chain has TRBV7-9 and TRBJ2-7; 7 positions match TRBD1. CDR3 size: 15 residues. The germline V gene has CDR1 SEHNR and CDR2 FQNEAQ (reference sequence). V lost 5 bases to trimming and J lost 1 base; unmatched junction nucleotides: 8. In DNA, the CDR3 is TGTGCCAGCAGCCCTACAGGGGACCCATCCTACGAGCAGTACTTC. Translated, it gives CASSPTGDPSYEQYF.

This chain connects TRBV20-1 to TRBJ2-2; 12 positions agree with TRBD2. Unmatched junction bases numbered 9, after V lost 6 bases and J lost 7 bases. Germline V gene data show CDR1 as DFQATT and CDR2 as SNEGSKA (reference sequence). This CDR3 has 15 residues. CDR3 loop: CSAIPSGRDDGELFF. The CDR3 bases are TGCAGTGCGATTCCTAGCGGGAGGGACGACGGGGAGCTGTTTTTT.

This clonotype was picked up a small number of times. The CDR3 nucleotides are TGCAGTGCTACCGTAGACAGGAATAATTCACCCCTCCACTTT. Protein product: CSATVDRNNSPLHF. The V and J genes are TRBV20-1 and TRBJ1-6; the D gene is possibly TRBD1 (6 bases). CDR1 and CDR2 (germline): DFQATT, SNEGSKA (reference sequence). CDR3 length equals 14 residues. Trimming took 4 bases from V and 5 from J, leaving 12 bases between them.

This clonotype was seen more than once but under ten times. The V call is TRBV10-3, the J call TRBJ2-7; 10 nucleotides line up with TRBD1. Germline CDR1 ENHRY, CDR2 SYGVKD. The CDR3 is 15 residues long. V shed 0 bases, J shed 2 bases, and the junction held 1 base outside the gene matches. The CDR3, as DNA: TGTGCCATCAGTGAGTCGGGACAGGGGACCTACGAGCAGTACTTC. Translating gives CAISESGQGTYEQYF.

V and J are TRBV9 and TRBJ2-3; 12 bases map to TRBD2. V dropped 0 bases and J dropped 4; count of bases not matched to a gene: 6. In germline, CDR1 is SGDLS, CDR2 YYNGEE. The CDR3 is 17 residues long. CDR3 protein: CASSVVPSGRAPDTQYF. The DNA of the CDR3 is TGTGCCAGCAGCGTAGTGCCTAGCGGGAGGGCCCCAGATACGCAGTATTTT.

This clonotype has a handful of counts. V gene TRBV7-2 combines with J gene TRBJ1-5; tentatively, D is TRBD1 (6 bases). From germline, CDR1 is SGHTA and CDR2 FQGNSA. CDR3 length: 13 residues. The germline V and J ends were trimmed by 5 bases and 7 bases, with 12 bases remaining between them. The CDR3 region has the DNA TGTGCCAGCAGCGGGGACATCGCGCAGCCCCAGCATTTT. The encoded protein is CASSGDIAQPQHF.